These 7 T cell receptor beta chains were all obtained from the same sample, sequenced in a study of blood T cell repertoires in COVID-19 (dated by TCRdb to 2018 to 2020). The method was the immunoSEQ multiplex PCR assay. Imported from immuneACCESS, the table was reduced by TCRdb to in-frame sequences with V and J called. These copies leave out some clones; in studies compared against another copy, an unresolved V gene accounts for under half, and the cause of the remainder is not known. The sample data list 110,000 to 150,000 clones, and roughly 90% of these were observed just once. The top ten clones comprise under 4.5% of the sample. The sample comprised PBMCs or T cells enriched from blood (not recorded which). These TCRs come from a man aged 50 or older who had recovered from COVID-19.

CDR3 loop: CASSWGTGVNTEAFF. The DNA of the CDR3 is TGTGCCAGCAGCTGGGGCACAGGGGTGAACACTGAAGCTTTCTTT. The chain links TRBV7-2 to TRBJ1-1, with 7 bases lining up with TRBD1. V gave up 4 bases and J gave up 0 bases; unmatched junction bases: 5. Germline V CDR1 and CDR2: SGHTA, FQGNSA. The CDR3 runs 15 residues.

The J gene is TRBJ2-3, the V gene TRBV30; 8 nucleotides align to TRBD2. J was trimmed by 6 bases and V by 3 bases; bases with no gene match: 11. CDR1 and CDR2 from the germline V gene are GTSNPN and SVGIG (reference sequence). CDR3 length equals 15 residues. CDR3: CAWRRIAGSGDTQYF. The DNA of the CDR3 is TGTGCCTGGAGAAGAATAGCGGGGAGTGGGGATACGCAGTATTTT.

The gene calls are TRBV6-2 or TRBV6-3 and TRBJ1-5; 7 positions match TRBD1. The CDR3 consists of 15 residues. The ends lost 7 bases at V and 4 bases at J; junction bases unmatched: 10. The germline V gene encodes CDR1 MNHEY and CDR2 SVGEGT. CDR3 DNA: TGTGCCAGCACCCCAACGGGACAGAGTAATCAGCCCCAGCATTTT. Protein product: CASTPTGQSNQPQHF.

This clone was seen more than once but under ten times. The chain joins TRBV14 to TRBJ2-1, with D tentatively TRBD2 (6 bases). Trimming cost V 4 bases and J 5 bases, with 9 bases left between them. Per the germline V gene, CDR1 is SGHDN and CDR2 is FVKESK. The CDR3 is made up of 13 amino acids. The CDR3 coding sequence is TGTGCCAGCAGCCGGGACTCTAACAATGAGCAGTTCTTC. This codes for CASSRDSNNEQFF.

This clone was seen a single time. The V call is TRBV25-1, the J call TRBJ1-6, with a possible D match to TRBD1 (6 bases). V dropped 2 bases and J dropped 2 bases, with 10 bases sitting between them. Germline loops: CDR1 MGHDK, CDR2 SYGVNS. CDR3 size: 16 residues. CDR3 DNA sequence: TGTGCCAGCAGTGAAGCAGGGGCCACCTATAATTCACCCCTCCACTTT. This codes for CASSEAGATYNSPLHF.

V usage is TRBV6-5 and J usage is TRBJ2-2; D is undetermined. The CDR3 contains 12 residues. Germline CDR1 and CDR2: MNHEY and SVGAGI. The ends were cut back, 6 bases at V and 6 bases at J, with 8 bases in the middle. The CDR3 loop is CASRYIAGELFF. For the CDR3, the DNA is TGTGCCAGCAGATACATAGCCGGGGAGCTGTTTTTT.

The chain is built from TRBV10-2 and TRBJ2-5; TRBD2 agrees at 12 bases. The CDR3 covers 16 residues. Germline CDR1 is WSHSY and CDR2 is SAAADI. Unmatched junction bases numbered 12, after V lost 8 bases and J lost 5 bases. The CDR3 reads CASGGRTSGKGETQYF. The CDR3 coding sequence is TGCGCCAGCGGGGGGAGGACTAGCGGGAAGGGGGAGACCCAGTACTTC.